The clone carrying this T cell receptor beta chain has a count of ten or more. The target antigen is unknown. Germline V gene sequence: CDR1 LNHNV, CDR2 YYDKDF (reference sequence). The CDR3 is 14 residues long. The V end was cut by 5 bases, the J end by 6 bases, with 15 bases between. This entry belongs to a study of CD8+CD57+ T cells in acquired aplastic anemia. Genomic DNA, serving as template, underwent TCR beta VDJ and CDR3 profiling. Each CDR3 protein is one row after TCRdb ran MiXCR on the reads. The sample has about 18,000 distinct CDR3 sequences; over 35% are singletons. Whoever was chosen for sequencing had shown CD8+CD57+ cell expansion by flow cytometry. CD8+CD57+ effector memory cells from about 15% of the 12 patients were also sequenced. Each of the patients presented with severe acquired aplastic anemia. Regarding the study as a whole: In patients, CD8+CD57+ cells had lower diversity than total CD4+ and CD8+ pools.

V gene TRBV15 combines with J gene TRBJ2-3; D might be TRBD2 (5 bases). This TCR derives from a human donor with aplastic anemia. Source material: CD8+CD57+ T cells sorted from PBMCs. Subset defined: bead-enriched CD8+CD57+ effector memory T cells from SAA patients. The CDR3 DNA follows: TGTGCCACCAGCGGACGTCGGGGAAAGGATACGCAGTATTTT. Its protein is CATSGRRGKDTQYF.